This T cell receptor beta chain was observed in a study of T cell responses to AZD1222 COVID-19 vaccine (dated by TCRdb to about 2021). Study-wide context: A total of around 240 trial participants underwent TCR sequencing, of whom 200 to 220 had received two doses of AZD1222 and 26 had received two doses of the MenACWY control vaccine. Trial participants were enrolled by age into 18-55, 56-69 and 70-plus year subgroups, with roughly 150, 30 and 60 TCR-sequenced participants respectively. The paper as a whole reports these results and caveats: The vaccine-associated CD4 TCRs covered the entire spike protein, and the dominant responses fell in regions 160-218 and 743-854. Reportedly, close to half of the unique spike-specific TCRs recognized epitopes lying outside the regions that are mutated in the B.1.351 and B.1.1.7 variants. In the small 56-69-year group, the increase in depth fell short of significance, most likely because of low power. Most participants were white British and females outnumbered males, and the authors suggested that clonal diversity may have been underestimated. Because no day 14 peak-response samples were available, repertoires were characterized only after the peak T cell response. Only five to seven AZD1222 recipients were SARS-CoV-2 seropositive at baseline, limiting conclusions about previously exposed vaccinees. A significant rise in spike-specific TCR breadth and depth was observed after two AZD1222 doses relative to day 0 and relative to MenACWY recipients.

Explained via the paper, the time point label denotes: about 28 days (+/-7) after the second vaccine dose. AZD1222 recipients given second doses at about 4 weeks or at about 12 weeks were pooled, since spike-specific TCR depth and breadth were not found to differ between the two schedules. Vaccinee samples came from UK trials COV001 and COV002, including a single-blind randomized controlled phase 2/3 trial of AZD1222 (ChAdOx1 nCoV-19) in healthy adults. For TCRbeta chain sequencing, PBMC samples from trial participants were taken at day 0 and at day 28 after the second dose. The CDR3 regions of human TCRbeta chains were subjected to immunosequencing. Turning to the authors' computational methods: Repertoire TCRs were matched against a reference library of SARS-CoV-2-specific TCRs generated with the MIRA antigen-specificity platform. Breadth was defined as the fraction of unique TCRs that were SARS-CoV-2-associated. Depth was defined as the fraction of total T cells that were SARS-CoV-2-associated. Using the MIRA data, each spike-specific TCR was mapped to the spike region that the TCR reacts to and placed in a CD4 or CD8 class. Log10-transformed breadth and depth values were compared by one-way ANOVA with Sidak's multiple comparisons tests. TCRdb carries this immuneACCESS record with in-frame sequences only. Its versions omit some clonotypes, under half of them owing to an unresolved V gene in the studies checked, with the rest unexplained. V and J calls and clone size are copied from that table; D and trimming were computed from the DNA. Here the sample has 190,000 or so clones; around 89% occur a single time. Roughly a quarter of the sample goes to the ten largest clones.

The CDR3 starts with the cysteine, ends with the phenylalanine, and has 19 residues. The DNA shown is the 57-base CDR3, in frame from base 1. CDR1 and CDR2 were assigned from the germline V gene as SGHVS and FQNEAQ. Ends trimmed: V by 3 bases, J by 3 bases; bases unmatched to a gene: 15. The sample holds one count of this clone. Its antigen target is currently unknown. Base qualities are not provided; no much larger clone lies one nucleotide away. The sequence came from an adult who received the AZD1222 COVID-19 vaccine. The chain joins TRBV7-8 to TRBJ2-1, with TRBD2 identical over 9 junction bases. Material: peripheral blood, obtained 28 days after the second AZD1222 dose. The CDR3 reads CASSLGSLAGAPHYNEQFF. The nucleotides read TGTGCCAGCAGCTTGGGGTCCTTAGCGGGGGCCCCCCACTACAATGAGCAGTTCTTC.